The rows below give T cell receptor beta chains drawn from one sample of a study of cytomegalovirus exposure and HLA in healthy donors. Some clones are missing from TCRdb's copy, which holds only in-frame ones; the method was immunoSEQ multiplex PCR. The sample consists of tens of thousands of clones, roughly 89% of them appearing once. Material: PBMCs. Receptor source: a woman aged 18 to 35 in good health and CMV-seronegative. Both conserved end residues are part of each CDR3. Fields, in order: CDR3 length, clone size, J gene, V gene, D gene, CDR3 protein, CDR3 DNA. A D gene is named only where the DNA matches it firmly. Rows may omit the clone size; those that give it use once, few, many or a size class.

13 NA TRBJ1-1 TRBV29-1 TRBD1 CSGGQGGNTEAFF TGCAGCGGTGGACAGGGCGGAAACACTGAAGCTTTCTTT
15 NA TRBJ2-1 TRBV28 TRBD2 CASSSGTRASNEQFF TGTGCCAGCAGCTCCGGGACTAGGGCGTCCAATGAGCAGTTCTTC
15 NA TRBJ1-6 TRBV9 TRBD1 CASSVEGTGYSPLHF TGTGCCAGCAGCGTAGAAGGGACAGGTTATTCACCCCTCCACTTT
19 NA TRBJ2-2 TRBV7-9 TRBD2 CASSLDRGLAAGTTGELFF TGTGCCAGCAGCTTAGACAGGGGACTAGCGGCTGGTACCACCGGGGAGCTGTTTTTT
14 NA TRBJ1-2 TRBV7-9 NA CASSLGAGLGGYTF TGTGCCAGCAGCTTAGGGGCAGGGCTGGGTGGCTACACCTTC
13 NA TRBJ2-1 TRBV29-1 TRBD2 CSVASGRMNEQFF TGCAGCGTTGCTAGCGGGAGGATGAATGAGCAGTTCTTC
16 NA TRBJ2-5 TRBV5-6 TRBD1 CASSLKSGQSQETQYF TGTGCCAGCAGTTTAAAATCGGGACAGTCACAAGAGACCCAGTACTTC
16 NA TRBJ1-2 TRBV28 TRBD1 CASRSGTGALIYGYTF TGTGCCAGCAGATCCGGGACAGGGGCCCTTATTTATGGCTACACCTTC
19 NA TRBJ2-3 TRBV7-8 TRBD2 CASSSLLAGGPWGTDTQYF TGTGCCAGCAGCTCCCTCTTAGCGGGAGGGCCGTGGGGCACAGATACGCAGTATTTT
17 NA TRBJ2-1 TRBV9 TRBD2 CASSDGLAGDAYNEQFF TGTGCCAGCAGCGACGGACTAGCGGGAGACGCCTACAATGAGCAGTTCTTC
15 NA TRBJ2-5 TRBV7-2 NA CASSLRQGGPETQYF TGTGCCAGCAGCTTAAGACAGGGAGGTCCAGAGACCCAGTACTTC
14 NA TRBJ2-7 TRBV9 TRBD2 CASSGGLVPYEQYF TGTGCCAGCAGCGGGGGACTAGTACCCTACGAGCAGTACTTC
16 NA TRBJ1-1 TRBV28 TRBD1 CASSSAGTGVDTEAFF TGTGCCAGCAGTTCCGCCGGGACAGGGGTAGACACTGAAGCTTTCTTT
17 once TRBJ2-1 TRBV4-1 NA CASSQGAWGEAYNEQFF TGCGCCAGCAGCCAAGGAGCTTGGGGGGAAGCCTACAATGAGCAGTTCTTC
12 NA TRBJ2-3 TRBV19 NA CASMDIADTQYF TGTGCCAGTATGGACATCGCAGATACGCAGTATTTT
14 few TRBJ2-7 TRBV28 NA CASSLRQGSYEQYF TGTGCCAGCAGTTTAAGGCAGGGCTCCTACGAGCAGTACTTC
17 NA TRBJ2-1 TRBV30 NA CAWSVILTSRSRGEQFF TGTGCCTGGAGTGTAATCCTGACTAGTCGGTCACGTGGTGAGCAGTTCTTC
15 NA TRBJ2-3 TRBV10-1 TRBD2 CASSRLAGGRDTQYF TGCGCCAGCAGTCGACTAGCGGGGGGCCGAGATACGCAGTATTTT
16 NA TRBJ2-7 TRBV7-8 TRBD1 CASSSQDPRDSNEQYF TGTGCCAGCAGCTCCCAGGACCCCCGGGACAGCAACGAGCAGTACTTC
16 NA TRBJ2-4 TRBV13 NA CASSPRGELAKNIQYF TGTGCCAGCAGCCCCAGGGGAGAGCTAGCCAAAAACATTCAGTACTTC
13 NA TRBJ1-1 TRBV18 NA CASSPPSNPEAFF TGTGCCAGCTCACCACCATCCAATCCTGAAGCTTTCTTT
16 NA TRBJ2-1 TRBV5-5 NA CASSLAPGVGYNEQFF TGTGCCAGCAGCTTGGCCCCGGGGGTCGGATACAATGAGCAGTTCTTC
13 NA TRBJ2-7 TRBV18 NA CASSRADSYEQYF TGTGCCAGCTCACGGGCAGATTCCTACGAGCAGTACTTC
14 NA TRBJ1-5 TRBV27 TRBD1 CASSFQGGNQPQHF TGTGCCAGCAGTTTTCAGGGGGGCAATCAGCCCCAGCATTTT
15 NA TRBJ2-4 TRBV6-1 TRBD2 CASSEAGGTKNIQYF TGTGCCAGCAGTGAAGCGGGGGGGACCAAAAACATTCAGTACTTC
14 NA TRBJ2-7 TRBV11-2 TRBD2 CASSSAGGGYEQYF TGTGCCAGCAGCTCAGCCGGGGGGGGTTACGAGCAGTACTTC
14 NA TRBJ1-1 TRBV18 TRBD1 CASSPGGGNTEAFF TGTGCCAGCTCACCCGGAGGGGGCAACACTGAAGCTTTCTTT
14 once TRBJ1-3 TRBV6-5 NA CASSPSSSGNTIYF TGTGCCAGCAGTCCGTCCAGCTCTGGAAACACCATATATTTT
12 NA TRBJ1-1 TRBV19 TRBD1 CATGGVRTEAFF TGTGCGACAGGGGGCGTTCGGACTGAAGCTTTCTTT
11 NA TRBJ2-1 TRBV15 NA CATRSDNEQFF TGTGCCACCAGGAGCGACAATGAGCAGTTCTTC
17 NA TRBJ1-4 TRBV7-9 NA CASSLIGAGETNEKLFF TGTGCCAGCAGCTTAATCGGGGCGGGGGAAACTAATGAAAAACTGTTTTTT
16 NA TRBJ1-2 TRBV29-1 TRBD1 CSVEDSTGSFLYGYTF TGCAGCGTTGAAGACTCGACAGGGAGTTTCCTCTATGGCTACACCTTC
17 NA TRBJ2-3 TRBV7-3 TRBD1 CASSSQGQGIRTDTQYF TGTGCCAGCAGCTCCCAGGGACAGGGGATAAGGACAGATACGCAGTATTTT
14 once TRBJ1-6 TRBV6-6 TRBD1 CASKYDRENSPLHF TGTGCCAGCAAGTATGACAGGGAGAATTCACCCCTCCACTTT
18 NA TRBJ1-2 TRBV9 NA CASSGSPGLWIANYGYTF TGTGCCAGCAGCGGGTCACCGGGACTCTGGATAGCTAACTATGGCTACACCTTC
16 NA TRBJ1-5 TRBV15 TRBD1 CATSRPEDRGNQPQHF TGTGCCACCAGCAGGCCGGAGGACAGGGGAAATCAGCCCCAGCATTTT
16 NA TRBJ2-1 TRBV10-3 TRBD2 CASRLAGVGVAGEQFF TGTGCCAGCCGACTAGCGGGGGTTGGGGTTGCGGGTGAGCAGTTCTTC
14 once TRBJ2-2 TRBV6-5 NA CASREPGLPGELFF TGTGCCAGCAGGGAACCGGGACTCCCCGGGGAGCTGTTTTTT
15 NA TRBJ2-7 TRBV6-6 NA CASSYLAGSSYEQYF TGTGCCAGCAGTTATCTGGCAGGCAGCTCCTACGAGCAGTACTTC
15 NA TRBJ2-3 TRBV28 TRBD2 CASSYSGRFRDTQYF TGTGCCAGCAGTTATAGCGGGAGGTTTCGGGATACGCAGTATTTT
13 NA TRBJ2-7 TRBV7-6 TRBD2 CASSGLAAYEQYF TGTGCCAGCAGCGGACTAGCGGCCTACGAGCAGTACTTC
16 NA TRBJ2-4 TRBV6-6 NA CASTPVGQRPENIQYF TGTGCCAGCACCCCCGTTGGACAGCGCCCAGAAAACATTCAGTACTTC
15 NA TRBJ2-7 TRBV6-1 TRBD1 CASRRTGADSYEQYF TGTGCCAGCAGGAGGACAGGGGCAGACTCCTACGAGCAGTACTTC
14 few TRBJ2-7 TRBV28 TRBD2 CASSLASGSYEQYF TGTGCCAGCAGTTTAGCTAGCGGATCCTACGAGCAGTACTTC
13 NA TRBJ2-1 TRBV29-1 TRBD2 CSVRGGLYNEQFF TGCAGCGTGAGGGGAGGGCTATACAATGAGCAGTTCTTC